A selection of T cell receptor beta chains follows, all from one sample in a study of blood T cell repertoires in COVID-19. The protocol was immunoSEQ multiplex PCR, while the TCRdb copy is restricted to in-frame clones and leaves out a portion. The sample lists tens of thousands of clones; about 90% were seen once. The sequenced sample consisted of peripheral blood. These receptors originate from a human donor with active COVID-19. The donor label of this sample is uncertain. The CDR3 runs from the conserved cysteine through the conserved F or W. The order of the fields is V gene, J gene, D gene, clone size, CDR3 DNA, CDR3 protein. A D gene is named only where the DNA matches it firmly. Size tells how often a clone was seen (once, few, many) or the class of an expanded clone, and some rows leave it out.

V: TRBV7-2; J: TRBJ1-1; D: -; size: -; DNA: TGTGCCAGCAGCCCCCTAGGGCGGGAAACTGAAGCTTTCTTT; CDR3: CASSPLGRETEAFF
V: TRBV9; J: TRBJ2-2; D: -; size: -; DNA: TGTGCCAGCACAGGCCGAACGAACACCGGGGAGCTGTTTTTT; CDR3: CASTGRTNTGELFF
V: TRBV6-5; J: TRBJ1-6; D: -; size: -; DNA: TGTGCCAGCAAACCGGAGGGGGGGAAGCGGTCACCCCTCCACTTT; CDR3: CASKPEGGKRSPLHF
V: TRBV9; J: TRBJ2-3; D: -; size: -; DNA: TGTGCCAGCAGCGTAGACGGCGGGAGCACAGATACGCAGTATTTT; CDR3: CASSVDGGSTDTQYF
V: TRBV6-5; J: TRBJ2-5; D: TRBD2; size: -; DNA: TGTGCCAGCAGTGACTCGGGACTAGCGGTAGAGACCCAGTACTTC; CDR3: CASSDSGLAVETQYF
V: TRBV3-1/TRBV3-2; J: TRBJ2-3; D: -; size: -; DNA: TGTGCCAGCAGCCCCACGACAACCCGGAGCACAGATACGCAGTATTTT; CDR3: CASSPTTTRSTDTQYF
V: TRBV6-4; J: TRBJ2-7; D: -; size: -; DNA: TGTGCCAGCAGTGACACAGGGCTTACCTACGAGCAGTACTTC; CDR3: CASSDTGLTYEQYF
V: TRBV5-1; J: TRBJ2-2; D: TRBD2; size: -; DNA: TGCGCCAGCAGCTTGCAACTAGCGGAAAACACCGGGGAGCTGTTTTTT; CDR3: CASSLQLAENTGELFF
V: TRBV30; J: TRBJ1-1; D: -; size: once; DNA: TGTGCCTGGAGCGACGGGGGGGCACACACTGAAGCTTTCTTT; CDR3: CAWSDGGAHTEAFF
V: TRBV18; J: TRBJ1-2; D: -; size: -; DNA: TGTGCCAGCTCACCAATCTACGCGGACACTAACTATGGCTACACCTTC; CDR3: CASSPIYADTNYGYTF
V: TRBV29-1; J: TRBJ1-1; D: -; size: -; DNA: TGCAGCGTTGCCAGGGAATTTGCCGCTGAAGCTTTCTTT; CDR3: CSVAREFAAEAFF
V: TRBV5-6; J: TRBJ2-7; D: -; size: -; DNA: TGTGCCAGCAGCTTCCCCAGGTCCCCCGAGCAGTACTTC; CDR3: CASSFPRSPEQYF
V: TRBV19; J: TRBJ1-4; D: TRBD1; size: -; DNA: TGTGCCAGTACTCCGGGACAGGGTACTGAAAAACTGTTTTTT; CDR3: CASTPGQGTEKLFF
V: TRBV6-5; J: TRBJ2-1; D: TRBD1; size: -; DNA: TGTGCCAGCAGAACCCCGGGACAGGGACGCAATGAGCAGTTCTTC; CDR3: CASRTPGQGRNEQFF
V: TRBV3-1/TRBV3-2; J: TRBJ1-5; D: -; size: -; DNA: TGTGCCAGCAGCCAAATGAGGAATCAGCCCCAGCATTTT; CDR3: CASSQMRNQPQHF
V: TRBV6-2/TRBV6-3; J: TRBJ2-5; D: TRBD2; size: -; DNA: TGTGCCAGCAGTCGGGGAGGGTCCCAAGAGACCCAGTACTTC; CDR3: CASSRGGSQETQYF
V: TRBV30; J: TRBJ2-7; D: -; size: -; DNA: TGTGCCTGGAGAGCCTACACCCCGGGCAGGGTTTACGAGCAGTACTTC; CDR3: CAWRAYTPGRVYEQYF
V: TRBV15; J: TRBJ2-1; D: TRBD2; size: -; DNA: TGTGCCACCAGCCCTAGGGCTCTGGTAGCGGGAGGGCCTTATAATGAGCAGTTCTTC; CDR3: CATSPRALVAGGPYNEQFF
V: TRBV12-5; J: TRBJ2-1; D: -; size: -; DNA: TGTGCTAGTGGTTTGGACCAGACCCCCAGGGGTGAGCAGTTCTTC; CDR3: CASGLDQTPRGEQFF
V: TRBV6-1; J: TRBJ2-7; D: -; size: once; DNA: TGTGCCAGCAGTGAATTAGCCGGATCCTACGAGCAGTACTTC; CDR3: CASSELAGSYEQYF
V: TRBV3-1/TRBV3-2; J: TRBJ2-7; D: TRBD2; size: -; DNA: TGTGCCAGCAGCCAAGAATGGGGCGGGAGGAGCTACGAGCAGTACTTC; CDR3: CASSQEWGGRSYEQYF
V: TRBV19; J: TRBJ1-1; D: TRBD1; size: -; DNA: TGTGCCAGCGGGACAGGCTTCTTGAACACTGAAGCTTTCTTT; CDR3: CASGTGFLNTEAFF
V: TRBV24-1; J: TRBJ2-2; D: TRBD2; size: -; DNA: TGTGCCACCAGTGGCGGGGGGAACACCGGGGAGCTGTTTTTT; CDR3: CATSGGGNTGELFF
V: TRBV4-1; J: TRBJ1-5; D: -; size: few; DNA: TGCGCCAGCAGCCAAGATACCGGGGGTCCGGGACGGCAGCCCCAGCATTTT; CDR3: CASSQDTGGPGRQPQHF
V: TRBV14; J: TRBJ1-6; D: -; size: -; DNA: TGTGCCAGCAGCCGCAAAGGACAGAGTAATTCACCCCTCCACTTT; CDR3: CASSRKGQSNSPLHF
V: TRBV21-1; J: TRBJ2-7; D: -; size: -; DNA: TGTGCCAGCAGCAAAGATGGGAGGGATCGACCTAAGTACGAGCAGTACTTC; CDR3: CASSKDGRDRPKYEQYF
V: TRBV5-8; J: TRBJ2-4; D: TRBD2; size: -; DNA: TGTGCCAGCAGCTTGTGGTTAGCGGGAGGGCCGGGGGCCAAAAACATTCAGTACTTC; CDR3: CASSLWLAGGPGAKNIQYF
V: TRBV3-1/TRBV3-2; J: TRBJ2-5; D: -; size: -; DNA: TGTGCCAGCAGCGCCCGCGGCGGGCAAGAGACCCAGTACTTC; CDR3: CASSARGGQETQYF
V: TRBV9; J: TRBJ2-1; D: TRBD2; size: -; DNA: TGTGCCAGCAGAGAAGCGGGGCTACCTTACAATGAGCAGTTCTTC; CDR3: CASREAGLPYNEQFF
V: TRBV7-9; J: TRBJ2-3; D: -; size: -; DNA: TGTGCCAGCAGCATCGGGAGCACAGATACGCAGTATTTT; CDR3: CASSIGSTDTQYF
V: TRBV11-3; J: TRBJ2-1; D: TRBD2; size: few; DNA: TGTGCCAGCAGCTTGGCAACGTCTAGCGGGACCTACAATGAGCAGTTCTTC; CDR3: CASSLATSSGTYNEQFF
V: TRBV27; J: TRBJ1-6; D: TRBD1; size: -; DNA: TGTGCCAGCAGGGGGGAACAGGGGATGCCTGGGTCCTATAATTCACCCCTCCACTTT; CDR3: CASRGEQGMPGSYNSPLHF
V: TRBV6-5; J: TRBJ1-2; D: TRBD1; size: -; DNA: TGTGCCAGCAGGGGGACAGGCCTTTATGGCTACACCTTC; CDR3: CASRGTGLYGYTF
V: TRBV10-3; J: TRBJ2-7; D: TRBD2; size: -; DNA: TGTGCCATCAGTGAGTTTAGCGGGAGCGAAAGCGAGCAGTACTTC; CDR3: CAISEFSGSESEQYF
V: TRBV2; J: TRBJ2-3; D: -; size: -; DNA: TGTGCCAGCAGTGAAGCTGTGATCACTAAGGTTGATACGCAGTATTTT; CDR3: CASSEAVITKVDTQYF
V: TRBV3-1/TRBV3-2; J: TRBJ2-7; D: -; size: -; DNA: TGTGCCAGCAGCCATTCCGGGGTGTTCTACGAGCAGTACTTC; CDR3: CASSHSGVFYEQYF
V: TRBV11-3; J: TRBJ1-6; D: -; size: -; DNA: TGTGCCAGCAGGCGGACAGCCTATAATTCACCCCTCCACTTT; CDR3: CASRRTAYNSPLHF
V: TRBV7-2; J: TRBJ2-3; D: TRBD2; size: few; DNA: TGTGCCAGCAGCTCGCCGGGACTAGCAATCACGCAGTATTTT; CDR3: CASSSPGLAITQYF
V: TRBV2; J: TRBJ2-2; D: TRBD1; size: -; DNA: TGTGCCAGCAGTGACAGACAGGGGTGGGCCACCGGGGAGCTGTTTTTT; CDR3: CASSDRQGWATGELFF
V: TRBV7-2; J: TRBJ2-1; D: -; size: -; DNA: TGTGCCAGCAGCTCGTCTCCGAATCGCGGGACTGAGCAGTTCTTC; CDR3: CASSSSPNRGTEQFF
V: TRBV9; J: TRBJ2-1; D: TRBD2; size: -; DNA: TGTGCCAGCAGCCCCGGACTAGATGCCTACAATGAGCAGTTCTTC; CDR3: CASSPGLDAYNEQFF
V: TRBV12-5; J: TRBJ2-3; D: TRBD2; size: -; DNA: TGTGCTAGTGGTTTGGCAACCGGGACTAGCGGGGCCGTTAGCACAGATACGCAGTATTTT; CDR3: CASGLATGTSGAVSTDTQYF
V: TRBV5-5; J: TRBJ1-4; D: -; size: -; DNA: TGTGCCAGCAGCTTCCACCCGGCCGGGGTTGCAACTAATGAAAAACTGTTTTTT; CDR3: CASSFHPAGVATNEKLFF
V: TRBV5-1; J: TRBJ2-7; D: TRBD1; size: once; DNA: TGCGCCAGCAGCCGGGACAGGGGCACCTACGAGCAGTACTTC; CDR3: CASSRDRGTYEQYF
V: TRBV14; J: TRBJ2-5; D: TRBD1; size: -; DNA: TGTGCCAGCAGCCACAGGGACAGGAAAGAGACCCAGTACTTC; CDR3: CASSHRDRKETQYF
V: TRBV27; J: TRBJ2-2; D: -; size: -; DNA: TGTGCCAGCGGACCCCGAACAGGGACCGGGGAGCTGTTTTTT; CDR3: CASGPRTGTGELFF
V: TRBV12-5; J: TRBJ2-2; D: -; size: -; DNA: TGTGCTAGTGGTTTGGTACTGGGACAAGGCCCCAACTCGAACACCGGGGAGCTGTTTTTT; CDR3: CASGLVLGQGPNSNTGELFF
V: TRBV7-9; J: TRBJ2-3; D: -; size: -; DNA: TGTGCCAGCATCCGTCCTCTGTCAGATACGCAGTATTTT; CDR3: CASIRPLSDTQYF
V: TRBV7-8; J: TRBJ2-5; D: TRBD2; size: -; DNA: TGTGCCAGCAGCTCTCTAGCGGGTGGCGAGACCCAGTACTTC; CDR3: CASSSLAGGETQYF
V: TRBV4-1; J: TRBJ1-5; D: TRBD1; size: -; DNA: TGCGCCAGCAGCCACAACAGGGGTAGCAATCAGCCCCAGCATTTT; CDR3: CASSHNRGSNQPQHF
V: TRBV27; J: TRBJ1-5; D: TRBD1; size: -; DNA: TGTGCCAGCAGTTTAACAGGGGCTAATCAGCCCCAGCATTTT; CDR3: CASSLTGANQPQHF
V: TRBV14; J: TRBJ1-1; D: -; size: -; DNA: TGTGCCAGCAGCCAGAGAGGAGGGACCACTGAAGCTTTCTTT; CDR3: CASSQRGGTTEAFF
V: TRBV4-2; J: TRBJ2-1; D: -; size: -; DNA: TGTGCCAGCAGCCAGCCGAGCGGACTCAATGAGCAGTTCTTC; CDR3: CASSQPSGLNEQFF
V: TRBV2; J: TRBJ1-5; D: TRBD1; size: -; DNA: TGTGCCAGCAGTGGGGACAGGGTCAGTCAGCCCCAGCATTTT; CDR3: CASSGDRVSQPQHF
V: TRBV3-1/TRBV3-2; J: TRBJ1-4; D: -; size: -; DNA: TGTGCCAGCAGCATCCGACAGTTGTCAAATGAAAAACTGTTTTTT; CDR3: CASSIRQLSNEKLFF